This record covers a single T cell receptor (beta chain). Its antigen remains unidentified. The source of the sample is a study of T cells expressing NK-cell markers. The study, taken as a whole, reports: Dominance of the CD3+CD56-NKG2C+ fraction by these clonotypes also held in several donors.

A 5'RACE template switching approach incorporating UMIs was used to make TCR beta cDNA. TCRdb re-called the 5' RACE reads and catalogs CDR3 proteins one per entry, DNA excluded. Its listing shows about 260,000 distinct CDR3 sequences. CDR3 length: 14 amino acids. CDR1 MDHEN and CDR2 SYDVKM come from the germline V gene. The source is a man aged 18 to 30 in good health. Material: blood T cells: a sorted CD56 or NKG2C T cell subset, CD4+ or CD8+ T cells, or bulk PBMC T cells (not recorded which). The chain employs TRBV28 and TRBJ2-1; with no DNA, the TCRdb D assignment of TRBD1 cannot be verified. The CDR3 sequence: CASSLPGGSNEQFF.